Listed below are T cell receptor beta chains from one sample, sequenced in a study of shared clonotypes between healthy human individuals. Profiling relied on immunoSEQ multiplex PCR, and the TCRdb table lists in-frame clones only, not all of them. The profile shows about 1,900,000 clones, about 95% of them singletons. Sequencing input: naive CD8+ T cells sorted from blood. The receptors come from a man between 18 and 29 years old in good health. Each CDR3 is given with its conserved first and last residue. Fields, in order: D gene, clone size, V gene, J gene, CDR3 protein, CDR3 DNA. D genes are given only for firm matches. Not all rows give a size; the values are once, few, many and, for expanded clones, a class.

d_gene: .; abundance: .; v_gene: TRBV6-4; j_gene: TRBJ2-6; CDR3aa: CASSDSGQGGGGANVLTF; CDR3nt: TGTGCCAGCAGTGACTCGGGTCAGGGGGGTGGTGGGGCCAACGTCCTGACTTTC
d_gene: .; abundance: .; v_gene: TRBV11-2; j_gene: TRBJ1-6; CDR3aa: CASSSYSYNSPLHF; CDR3nt: TGTGCCAGCAGCTCCTACTCCTATAATTCACCCCTCCACTTT
d_gene: .; abundance: once; v_gene: TRBV6-5; j_gene: TRBJ2-3; CDR3aa: CASSWDPADTQYF; CDR3nt: TGTGCCAGCAGTTGGGATCCAGCCGATACGCAGTATTTT
d_gene: .; abundance: few; v_gene: TRBV7-6; j_gene: TRBJ2-7; CDR3aa: CASSPDLGAYEQYF; CDR3nt: TGTGCCAGCAGCCCCGATTTGGGAGCCTACGAGCAGTACTTC
d_gene: TRBD1; abundance: .; v_gene: TRBV19; j_gene: TRBJ2-7; CDR3aa: CASSSRDRPLEQYF; CDR3nt: TGTGCCAGTAGTTCACGGGACAGGCCTCTGGAGCAGTACTTC
d_gene: TRBD2; abundance: .; v_gene: TRBV27; j_gene: TRBJ2-5; CDR3aa: CASSTLPLALQETQYF; CDR3nt: TGTGCCAGCAGTACACTACCACTAGCGCTACAAGAGACCCAGTACTTC
d_gene: TRBD1; abundance: .; v_gene: TRBV9; j_gene: TRBJ2-1; CDR3aa: CASSQTGNEQFF; CDR3nt: TGTGCCAGCAGCCAGACAGGGAATGAGCAGTTCTTC
d_gene: .; abundance: .; v_gene: TRBV9; j_gene: TRBJ1-3; CDR3aa: CASGTGNTIYF; CDR3nt: TGTGCCAGCGGAACTGGAAACACCATATATTTT
d_gene: .; abundance: .; v_gene: TRBV5-1; j_gene: TRBJ2-2; CDR3aa: CASSLGEANTGELFF; CDR3nt: TGCGCCAGCAGCTTGGGGGAGGCGAACACCGGGGAGCTGTTTTTT
d_gene: TRBD1; abundance: .; v_gene: TRBV11-2; j_gene: TRBJ1-4; CDR3aa: CASSLWTGEKLFF; CDR3nt: TGTGCCAGCAGCCTCTGGACAGGAGAAAAACTGTTTTTT
d_gene: TRBD1; abundance: once; v_gene: TRBV4-1; j_gene: TRBJ2-7; CDR3aa: CASSPTGQGSYEQYF; CDR3nt: TGCGCCAGCAGCCCCACCGGACAGGGGTCCTACGAGCAGTACTTC
d_gene: TRBD1; abundance: .; v_gene: TRBV4-3; j_gene: TRBJ2-7; CDR3aa: CASSHQGDGFYEQYF; CDR3nt: TGCGCCAGCAGCCACCAGGGGGACGGATTCTACGAGCAGTACTTC
d_gene: .; abundance: .; v_gene: TRBV6-6; j_gene: TRBJ2-7; CDR3aa: CASSYSPGHYEQYF; CDR3nt: TGTGCCAGCAGTTACTCCCCAGGACATTACGAGCAGTACTTC
d_gene: .; abundance: once; v_gene: TRBV28; j_gene: TRBJ1-2; CDR3aa: CASSFDMAEGYTF; CDR3nt: TGTGCCAGCAGTTTTGACATGGCGGAAGGCTACACCTTC
d_gene: .; abundance: .; v_gene: TRBV30; j_gene: TRBJ2-3; CDR3aa: CAWAGPSPSTDTQYF; CDR3nt: TGTGCCTGGGCGGGACCCTCACCTAGCACAGATACGCAGTATTTT
d_gene: .; abundance: once; v_gene: TRBV2; j_gene: TRBJ1-6; CDR3aa: CASSDREGNSPLHF; CDR3nt: TGTGCCAGCAGTGACCGGGAGGGGAATTCACCCCTCCACTTT
d_gene: .; abundance: .; v_gene: TRBV27; j_gene: TRBJ2-6; CDR3aa: CASRPGFSSGANVLTF; CDR3nt: TGTGCCAGCAGACCGGGTTTTAGCTCTGGGGCCAACGTCCTGACTTTC
d_gene: .; abundance: .; v_gene: TRBV27; j_gene: TRBJ1-5; CDR3aa: CASSLTNQPQHF; CDR3nt: TGTGCCAGCAGTCTAACGAATCAGCCCCAGCATTTT
d_gene: TRBD1; abundance: .; v_gene: TRBV5-1; j_gene: TRBJ2-7; CDR3aa: CASSPDRGFGEQYF; CDR3nt: TGCGCCAGCAGCCCAGACAGGGGATTTGGCGAGCAGTACTTC
d_gene: .; abundance: .; v_gene: TRBV7-9; j_gene: TRBJ1-2; CDR3aa: CASSLGEVPNYGYTF; CDR3nt: TGTGCCAGCAGCTTAGGTGAAGTACCGAACTATGGCTACACCTTC
d_gene: .; abundance: .; v_gene: TRBV27; j_gene: TRBJ1-5; CDR3aa: CASSLLRNQPQHF; CDR3nt: TGTGCCAGCAGTTTATTACGCAATCAGCCCCAGCATTTT
d_gene: .; abundance: .; v_gene: TRBV5-4; j_gene: TRBJ1-2; CDR3aa: CASSLRGAEDYGYTF; CDR3nt: TGTGCCAGCAGCTTGAGGGGGGCAGAGGACTATGGCTACACCTTC
d_gene: .; abundance: .; v_gene: TRBV2; j_gene: TRBJ2-5; CDR3aa: CASSVPSKETQYF; CDR3nt: TGTGCCAGCAGTGTTCCTAGCAAGGAGACCCAGTACTTC
d_gene: TRBD1; abundance: few; v_gene: TRBV7-9; j_gene: TRBJ2-2; CDR3aa: CASSPGTGTGELFF; CDR3nt: TGTGCCAGCAGCCCAGGGACAGGAACCGGGGAGCTGTTTTTT
d_gene: .; abundance: .; v_gene: TRBV6-6; j_gene: TRBJ2-1; CDR3aa: CASSYQGSDEQFF; CDR3nt: TGTGCCAGCAGTTACCAGGGGAGCGATGAGCAGTTCTTC
d_gene: .; abundance: .; v_gene: TRBV5-6; j_gene: TRBJ2-7; CDR3aa: CASMGAGELSYEQYF; CDR3nt: TGTGCCAGCATGGGCGCAGGGGAGTTGTCCTACGAGCAGTACTTC
d_gene: .; abundance: once; v_gene: TRBV9; j_gene: TRBJ2-6; CDR3aa: CASSTGSGANVLTF; CDR3nt: TGTGCCAGCAGCACAGGGTCTGGGGCCAACGTCCTGACTTTC
d_gene: TRBD1; abundance: .; v_gene: TRBV4-1; j_gene: TRBJ2-7; CDR3aa: CASSQVSQGASYEQYF; CDR3nt: TGCGCCAGCAGCCAAGTTTCTCAGGGGGCCTCCTACGAGCAGTACTTC
d_gene: .; abundance: .; v_gene: TRBV30; j_gene: TRBJ2-1; CDR3aa: CAWSNEGEQFF; CDR3nt: TGTGCCTGGAGTAATGAAGGTGAGCAGTTCTTC
d_gene: TRBD1; abundance: .; v_gene: TRBV6-5; j_gene: TRBJ2-7; CDR3aa: CASSSGDRGLYEQYF; CDR3nt: TGTGCCAGCAGCTCAGGGGACAGGGGGCTCTACGAGCAGTACTTC
d_gene: .; abundance: .; v_gene: TRBV2; j_gene: TRBJ1-5; CDR3aa: CASGEGQTLVQPQHF; CDR3nt: TGTGCCAGCGGAGAAGGACAGACACTTGTTCAGCCCCAGCATTTT
d_gene: .; abundance: once; v_gene: TRBV6-1; j_gene: TRBJ2-7; CDR3aa: CASRAGINYEQYF; CDR3nt: TGTGCCAGCCGAGCCGGGATTAACTACGAGCAGTACTTC
d_gene: TRBD1; abundance: .; v_gene: TRBV2; j_gene: TRBJ2-1; CDR3aa: CASTHGTGANEQFF; CDR3nt: TGTGCCAGCACCCACGGGACAGGGGCCAATGAGCAGTTCTTC
d_gene: TRBD1; abundance: .; v_gene: TRBV5-8; j_gene: TRBJ1-2; CDR3aa: CASSPGQGRGYTF; CDR3nt: TGTGCCAGCAGTCCGGGACAGGGTCGGGGCTACACCTTC
d_gene: .; abundance: once; v_gene: TRBV7-9; j_gene: TRBJ2-7; CDR3aa: CASSFVGGYEQYF; CDR3nt: TGTGCCAGCAGCTTTGTGGGGGGCTACGAGCAGTACTTC
d_gene: .; abundance: .; v_gene: TRBV7-9; j_gene: TRBJ2-5; CDR3aa: CASSPSGIQETQYF; CDR3nt: TGTGCCAGCAGCCCGTCGGGGATACAAGAGACCCAGTACTTC
d_gene: .; abundance: .; v_gene: TRBV7-9; j_gene: TRBJ1-2; CDR3aa: CASSSPAVTGYGYTF; CDR3nt: TGTGCCAGCAGCTCGCCCGCCGTGACTGGCTATGGCTACACCTTC
d_gene: .; abundance: .; v_gene: TRBV7-6; j_gene: TRBJ1-4; CDR3aa: CASSPNLAGDFVGLFF; CDR3nt: TGTGCCAGCAGCCCAAACCTGGCGGGGGACTTCGTCGGACTGTTTTTT
d_gene: .; abundance: .; v_gene: TRBV19; j_gene: TRBJ1-5; CDR3aa: CASSMAGLGNQPQHF; CDR3nt: TGTGCCAGTAGTATGGCGGGTTTGGGTAATCAGCCCCAGCATTTT
d_gene: .; abundance: .; v_gene: TRBV7-2; j_gene: TRBJ2-7; CDR3aa: CASSLAGISYEQYF; CDR3nt: TGTGCCAGCAGCCTGGCGGGCATTTCCTACGAGCAGTACTTC
d_gene: .; abundance: .; v_gene: TRBV30; j_gene: TRBJ2-7; CDR3aa: CAWSVPQAGTYEQYF; CDR3nt: TGTGCCTGGAGTGTACCCCAGGCAGGGACCTACGAGCAGTACTTC
d_gene: TRBD1; abundance: .; v_gene: TRBV4-1; j_gene: TRBJ2-7; CDR3aa: CASSPGQGGRYSYEQYF; CDR3nt: TGCGCCAGCAGCCCCGGACAGGGCGGAAGATACTCCTACGAGCAGTACTTC
d_gene: .; abundance: .; v_gene: TRBV7-2; j_gene: TRBJ2-3; CDR3aa: CASSLVPRDTQYF; CDR3nt: TGTGCCAGCAGCTTAGTTCCGAGAGATACGCAGTATTTT
d_gene: TRBD1; abundance: .; v_gene: TRBV5-1; j_gene: TRBJ2-2; CDR3aa: CASSSPPGQGGTGELFF; CDR3nt: TGCGCCAGCAGCTCCCCTCCCGGACAGGGAGGAACCGGGGAGCTGTTTTTT
d_gene: TRBD2; abundance: .; v_gene: TRBV5-4; j_gene: TRBJ2-5; CDR3aa: CASSVGLAEETQYF; CDR3nt: TGTGCCAGCAGCGTAGGACTAGCGGAAGAGACCCAGTACTTC
d_gene: .; abundance: .; v_gene: TRBV4-1; j_gene: TRBJ2-7; CDR3aa: CASSIRSGGGLYEQYF; CDR3nt: TGCGCCAGCAGCATTCGCTCGGGTGGGGGTCTTTACGAGCAGTACTTC
d_gene: .; abundance: once; v_gene: TRBV9; j_gene: TRBJ2-2; CDR3aa: CASTLGNTGELFF; CDR3nt: TGTGCCAGCACCCTGGGGAACACCGGGGAGCTGTTTTTT
d_gene: .; abundance: .; v_gene: TRBV5-1; j_gene: TRBJ1-2; CDR3aa: CASSLAVWDDGYTF; CDR3nt: TGCGCCAGCAGCTTGGCCGTTTGGGACGATGGCTACACCTTC
d_gene: .; abundance: once; v_gene: TRBV27; j_gene: TRBJ2-7; CDR3aa: CASSLGRGSYEQYF; CDR3nt: TGTGCCAGCAGTTTAGGGCGGGGATCCTACGAGCAGTACTTC
d_gene: .; abundance: once; v_gene: TRBV4-3; j_gene: TRBJ1-2; CDR3aa: CASSQDQTGFNGYTF; CDR3nt: TGCGCCAGCAGCCAAGATCAGACAGGCTTTAATGGCTACACCTTC
d_gene: .; abundance: .; v_gene: TRBV11-3; j_gene: TRBJ1-1; CDR3aa: CASSGGGENTEAFF; CDR3nt: TGTGCCAGCAGCGGCGGCGGAGAGAACACTGAAGCTTTCTTT
d_gene: .; abundance: .; v_gene: TRBV25-1; j_gene: TRBJ1-4; CDR3aa: CASSEWRGITNEKLFF; CDR3nt: TGTGCCAGCAGTGAATGGAGGGGGATAACTAATGAAAAACTGTTTTTT
d_gene: .; abundance: .; v_gene: TRBV10-1; j_gene: TRBJ2-2; CDR3aa: CASGTGRRANTGELFF; CDR3nt: TGCGCCAGCGGGACGGGCCGCCGCGCGAACACCGGGGAGCTGTTTTTT
d_gene: TRBD1; abundance: .; v_gene: TRBV30; j_gene: TRBJ1-2; CDR3aa: CAWETGIGDGGYTF; CDR3nt: TGTGCCTGGGAGACAGGGATTGGGGACGGGGGCTACACCTTC
d_gene: .; abundance: .; v_gene: TRBV19; j_gene: TRBJ1-2; CDR3aa: CATEYVHGYTF; CDR3nt: TGTGCCACTGAGTACGTGCATGGCTACACCTTC
d_gene: .; abundance: .; v_gene: TRBV29-1; j_gene: TRBJ1-2; CDR3aa: CSVIREGYTF; CDR3nt: TGCAGCGTTATACGGGAAGGCTACACCTTC
d_gene: .; abundance: .; v_gene: TRBV29-1; j_gene: TRBJ1-2; CDR3aa: CSVGSGPFFYGYTF; CDR3nt: TGCAGCGTTGGATCCGGGCCCTTTTTCTATGGCTACACCTTC